This T cell receptor (beta chain) was recorded in a study of T cells after yellow fever vaccination. Study-level results: Some clonotypes were seen in both the CD4 and the CD8 compartments. These made up a small share and likely arose from convergent recombination.

Comment on this clonotype: The antigen remains unidentified.

TCRdb analysed the 5' RACE reads with MiXCR anew, one entry per CDR3 protein. The data show 200,000 or so distinct CDR3 sequences, less than 7.5% seen once. Germline CDR1 DFQATT, CDR2 SNEGSKA (reference sequence). CDR3 length: 12 amino acids. The V and J ends lost 3 bases and 5 bases respectively, with 8 bases between them. The genes are TRBV20-1 and TRBJ1-5; D remains unclear. This sequence was found in a man under 40 who received the YFV17D yellow fever vaccine. Sequencing was performed on CD4+ T cells sorted from PBMCs, taken on the day of the yellow fever booster vaccination. The CDR3: CSARQPDQPQHF. The CDR3 region has the DNA TGCAGTGCTAGGCAGCCCGATCAGCCCCAGCATTTT.